This TCR beta chain was identified in a study of OX40 agonist ivuxolimab in advanced cancers. Turning to the overall study: Ivuxolimab was an agonistic, fully human IgG2 monoclonal antibody directed against OX40 (CD134), a costimulatory receptor. Intravenous ivuxolimab was administered to patients every 2 weeks at six dose levels: 0.01, 0.1, 0.3, 1.5, 3 and 10 mg/kg. Of the 50 to 55 patients in dose escalation, some 20 had hepatocellular carcinoma, around 15 had melanoma, 9 had renal cell carcinoma and 9 had head and neck cancer. In the dose-escalation cohort, nearly 85% of patients were male, and the mean age was 60 years with a range of roughly 20 to 79. Prior anti-PD-1, anti-PD-L1 or anti-CTLA-4 therapy was permitted, and about 40% of dose-escalation patients had received checkpoint inhibitors. Partial responses occurred in three dose-escalation patients: two with cutaneous melanoma and one with hepatocellular carcinoma. The point of sequencing TCRbeta in the periphery was to test whether ivuxolimab changed TCR sequence diversity and drove clonal T-cell expansion. The paper covers the monotherapy dose-escalation part of the phase I ivuxolimab trial, which included N of about 50 patients.

To sequence the TCRbeta CDR3 region, genomic DNA was isolated from the sorted cells. The immunoSEQ Assay was used to sequence the TCRbeta CDR3 regions. TCRdb holds this immuneACCESS table with in-frame rearrangements only. Some clones are missing; in checked studies, unresolved V genes explain under half, and the rest has no known cause. The sample table holds tens of thousands of clones, of which roughly 85% were seen once. The ten largest clones take up 0.3% to 0.45% of the sample. Remarks on this clone: What antigen it recognizes has not been identified. Per-nucleotide qualities are absent, and no much larger clonotype sits a single base away.

The trial excluded patients who had a history of autoimmune disease or who were on systemic immunosuppression. Peripheral blood for TCR sequencing was drawn from every dose cohort at baseline, at cycle 4 day 1 and at cycle 7 day 1. The samples were taken from a phase I, first-in-human, multicenter, open-label dose-escalation trial of ivuxolimab. Adults with locally advanced or metastatic melanoma, renal cell, hepatocellular, or head and neck squamous cell carcinoma were enrolled in the trial. Before TCR sequencing, CD4+ T cells and CD8+ T cells were sorted from peripheral blood as separate populations. Deletion took 0 bases off V and 3 bases off J, with a span of 7 bases between the germline ends. The CDR3, cysteine through phenylalanine, is 14 amino acids long. CDR3 DNA only is kept here, 42 bases in frame from base 1. Taken from the germline V gene, the CDR1 and CDR2 loops are SGHDT and YYEEEE.

Broader findings and caveats from the paper: At doses of 0.1 to 3.0 mg/kg, clonal expansion of both CD4+ and CD8+ T cells in blood was seen between baseline and week 6. After ivuxolimab, more expanded clones were found on average in CD8+ T cells than in CD4+ T cells. Low levels of normalized T-cell clonal expansion were also seen in some nonresponding patients. The antigen specificity of the peripheral T cells that underwent clonal expansion was not determined. In the 0.1-3.0 mg/kg groups, partial responders had among the lowest normalized peripheral clonal expansion, particularly in CD8+ T cells.

The chain is made from TRBV5-6 and TRBJ1-3, with the D gene uncertain. The source was CD4+ or CD8+ T cells sorted from blood, collected in a trial of the OX40 agonist ivuxolimab. The source of this sequence is an adult with an advanced solid tumor such as melanoma, head and neck, liver or kidney cancer. This receptor has the CDR3 CASSLGGYGNTIYF. The base sequence is TGTGCCAGCAGCTTGGGAGGGTATGGAAACACCATATATTTT.